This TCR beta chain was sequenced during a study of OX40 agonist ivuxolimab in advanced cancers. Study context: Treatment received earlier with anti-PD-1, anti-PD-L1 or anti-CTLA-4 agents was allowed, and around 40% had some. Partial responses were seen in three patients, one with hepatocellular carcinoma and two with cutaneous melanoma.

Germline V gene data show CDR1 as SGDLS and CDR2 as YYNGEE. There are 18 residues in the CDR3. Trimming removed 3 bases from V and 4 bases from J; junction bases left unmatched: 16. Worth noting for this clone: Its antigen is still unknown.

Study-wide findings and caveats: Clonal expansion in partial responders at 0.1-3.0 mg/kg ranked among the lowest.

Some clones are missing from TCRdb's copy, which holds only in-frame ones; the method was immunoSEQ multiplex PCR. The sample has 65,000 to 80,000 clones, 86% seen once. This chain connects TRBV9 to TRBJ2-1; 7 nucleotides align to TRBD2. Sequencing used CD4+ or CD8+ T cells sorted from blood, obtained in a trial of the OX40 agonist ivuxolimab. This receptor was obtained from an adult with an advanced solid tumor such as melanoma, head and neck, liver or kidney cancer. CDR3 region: CASSAALFSSGSYNEQFF. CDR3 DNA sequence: TGTGCCAGCAGCGCAGCCCTTTTTTCTAGCGGCTCGTACAATGAGCAGTTCTTC.